The 16 T cell receptor beta chains presented below share a single source sample, sequenced in a study of early T cells in non-severe SARS-CoV-2 infection. TCRdb recomputed calls from the 5' RACE reads with MiXCR, one row per CDR3 protein. The sample includes around 47,000 distinct CDR3 sequences, roughly a tenth of them seen just once. The sequenced sample was whole blood. The receptors stem from an adult who was a healthcare worker with PCR-confirmed SARS-CoV-2 infection or an uninfected control (not recorded which).

This sequence joins TRBV27 and TRBJ2-1, with TRBD2 as a possible D gene (5 bases). Trimming stripped 3 bases from V and 0 bases from J, with 9 bases between. Per the germline V gene, CDR1 is MNHEY and CDR2 is SMNVEV (reference sequence). The CDR3 loop spans 15 amino acids. This chain's CDR3 is CASSFDYTSYNEQFF. The CDR3 DNA sequence: TGTGCCAGCAGTTTCGACTATACCTCCTACAATGAGCAGTTCTTC.

This clonotype has ten or more counts. CDR3 bases: TGTGCCAGCAGCGTCACAGATACGCAGTATTTT. It translates to CASSVTDTQYF. The rearrangement joins TRBV5-6 to TRBJ2-3; D gene unclear. The CDR3 is 11 residues long. Germline V gives CDR1 SGHDT, CDR2 YYEEEE. Trimming stripped 4 bases from V and 2 bases from J, with 2 bases between.

This clonotype was counted many times. The chain links TRBV6-6 to TRBJ2-1; 11 positions agree with TRBD1. The germline CDR1 and CDR2 sequences are MNHNY and SVGAGI (reference sequence). J was trimmed by 5 bases and V by 7 bases; bases with no gene match: 4. The CDR3 runs to 14 residues. The CDR3 DNA reads as TGTGCCAGCACTCCGGGACAGGGGGACAATGAGCAGTTCTTC. This codes for CASTPGQGDNEQFF.

This chain uses TRBV6-1 with TRBJ2-3; no definite D call. Germline V gives CDR1 MNHNS, CDR2 SASEGT. Trimming took off 2 bases at V and 0 bases at J, with 6 bases between the two ends. The CDR3 sequence is 14 residues long. The CDR3 DNA reads as TGTGCCAGCAGTGAATTTTTAAGCACAGATACGCAGTATTTT. As protein: CASSEFLSTDTQYF.

This clonotype was picked up a small number of times. The V gene is TRBV7-8, the J gene TRBJ1-5, with TRBD1 matching over 8 bases. The CDR3 spans 16 residues. The V gene end was trimmed by 2 bases and the J gene end by 2 bases; junction bases not matched to a gene: 5. Looked up from germline, CDR1 is SGHVS and CDR2 is FQNEAQ. In DNA form, the CDR3 reads TGTGCCAGCAGCTTAATAGGGACAGGAGGCAATCAGCCCCAGCATTTT. This sequence encodes CASSLIGTGGNQPQHF.

This clonotype was recorded a few times. The V call is TRBV7-2, the J call TRBJ1-6; D might be TRBD1 (6 bases). Germline CDR1 reads SGHTA; CDR2 reads FQGNSA. The CDR3 has 14 residues. Trimming took 7 bases from V and 7 from J, leaving 14 bases between them. The CDR3 nucleotides are TGTGCCAGCACTACAGGGATGGTGAATTCACCCCTCCACTTT. It translates to CASTTGMVNSPLHF.

This chain joins TRBV29-1 and TRBJ2-5; D uncertain. Per germline, CDR1 SQVTM and CDR2 ANQGSEA. The CDR3 totals 11 residues. V was cut by 1 base and J by 5 bases, with 5 bases left in between. CDR3 DNA sequence: TGCAGCGTTGAAGGTTGGGAGACCCAGTACTTC. Encoded protein: CSVEGWETQYF.

V is TRBV29-1 and J is TRBJ1-5, with D possibly matching TRBD1 (5 bases). Germline loops: CDR1 SQVTM, CDR2 ANQGSEA. With 1 base removed from V and 5 bases from J, the gap between germline ends came to 9 bases. This CDR3 is built from 13 residues. The CDR3 is CSVEGQGDQPQHF. The CDR3 coding sequence is TGCAGCGTTGAAGGGCAGGGCGATCAGCCCCAGCATTTT. The complete variable domain, with remaining parts taken from reference TRBV29-1 and TRBJ1-5, reads SAVISQKPSRDICQRGTSLTIQCQVDSQVTMMFWYRQQPGQSLTLIATANQGSEATYESGFVIDKFPISRPNLTFSTLTVSNMSPEDSSIYLCSVEGQGDQPQHFGDGTRLSIL.

The chain recombines TRBV10-3 with TRBJ1-2, with D unclear. Germline assignment: CDR1 ENHRY and CDR2 SYGVKD. The CDR3 extends over 14 amino acids. Trimming stripped 7 bases from V and 3 bases from J, with 15 bases between. The CDR3 DNA reads TGTGCCATCAAGCGTCACGGGGAAGACTATGGCTACACCTTC. Its protein product is CAIKRHGEDYGYTF.

The chain employs TRBV9 and TRBJ1-6; D perhaps matches TRBD1 (5 bases). V dropped 0 bases and J dropped 10 bases, with 11 bases sitting between them. Germline CDR1 SGDLS, CDR2 YYNGEE. The CDR3 length is 14 residues. CDR3 in amino acids: CASSVGDHKSPLHF. CDR3 coding DNA: TGTGCCAGCAGCGTAGGGGACCACAAGTCACCCCTCCACTTT.

This clonotype was observed at least ten times. This chain links TRBV10-3 with TRBJ2-5; tentative D call: TRBD2 (6 bases). The V end lost 0 bases, the J end lost 3 bases, and 11 bases lay between the germline ends. The CDR3 length is 15 residues. Per the germline V gene, CDR1 is ENHRY and CDR2 is SYGVKD. The CDR3: CAISESGGDEETQYF. In DNA form, the CDR3 reads TGTGCCATCAGTGAGTCAGGAGGGGATGAAGAGACCCAGTACTTC.

This clonotype showed up many times. The V call is TRBV3-1, the J call TRBJ2-7; D is ambiguous. CDR1 and CDR2 from the germline V gene are LGHDT and YNNKEL (reference sequence). V lost 9 bases, J lost 4 bases, and 7 bases lay in between. The CDR3 contains 10 residues. The CDR3 DNA sequence: TGTGCCAGTGCTTCTTACGAGCAGTACTTC. It is translated as CASASYEQYF.

This clonotype was observed at least ten times. The rearrangement links TRBV20-1 to TRBJ1-2; D gene unclear. V lost 3 bases, J lost 6 bases, and 14 bases lay in between. The CDR3 runs to 13 residues. CDR1 is DFQATT and CDR2 is SNEGSKA in the germline V gene (reference sequence). CDR3 loop: CSASTDTSDGYTF. The DNA for the CDR3 is TGCAGTGCTAGCACCGATACCAGCGATGGCTACACCTTC.

This clonotype was observed a handful of times. The chain links TRBV30 to TRBJ1-4; tentatively, D is TRBD1 (5 bases). Trimming cost V 0 bases and J 3 bases, with 8 bases left between them. The CDR3 length is 14 residues. Germline values: CDR1 GTSNPN, CDR2 SVGIG (reference sequence). The CDR3, as DNA: TGTGCCTGGAGTGTAGACAGTGCTAATGAAAAACTGTTTTTT. The encoded protein is CAWSVDSANEKLFF.

In its sample, this clonotype was seen a few times. This chain joins TRBV20-1 and TRBJ2-3, with 9 bases fitting TRBD2. Germline CDR1 DFQATT, CDR2 SNEGSKA (reference sequence). Losses at the gene ends were 1 base for V and 1 base for J; bases not matched to a gene: 6. This CDR3 spans 16 amino acids. CDR3 sequence (DNA): TGCAGTGCTAGAGTGCTAGCGGGACTGGGCACAGATACGCAGTATTTT. This codes for CSARVLAGLGTDTQYF.

At least ten counts were recorded for this clonotype. The chain's CDR3 is CSARGRGGEKLFF. Here the CDR3 DNA reads TGCAGTGCTAGAGGCAGGGGTGGTGAAAAACTGTTTTTT. The chain uses TRBV20-1 and TRBJ1-4, with D tentatively TRBD1 (6 bases). This CDR3 is built from 13 residues. Germline V lookup: CDR1 DFQATT, CDR2 SNEGSKA (reference sequence). Trimming removed 1 base from V and 7 bases from J, with 10 bases in between.